The 17 T cell receptor beta chains below come from one sample, sequenced in a study of Graves' ophthalmopathy and Graves' hyperthyroidism. RNA served as the template for amplifying TCR beta CDR3 regions. The workflow started with a first-round RT-PCR run with HTBI primers and then moved on to a second-round multiplex PCR. TCRdb re-called the multiplex PCR reads with MiXCR, one entry per CDR3 protein. Seen here are around 1.1 million distinct CDR3 sequences, 35% to 45% observed once, and the top ten hold 11%. Sequencing input: peripheral blood or thyroid tissue (not recorded which). All receptors derive from an adult man with Graves' hyperthyroidism.

At least ten counts were recorded for this clonotype. The chain has TRBV12-3 or TRBV12-4 and TRBJ2-5, with D perhaps matching TRBD1 or TRBD2 (5 bases each). The CDR3 length is 14 residues. Trimming stripped 5 bases from V and 5 bases from J, with 15 bases between. CDR3 in DNA: TGTGCCAGCAGTGCCGCCCGGGGCGGGGAGACCCAGTACTTC. This encodes CASSAARGGETQYF.

The CDR3 coding sequence is TGTGCCATCAGTTATGCGGGAGAGGAGACCCAGTACTTC. Protein: CAISYAGEETQYF. The chain carries TRBV10-3 and TRBJ2-5; 7 positions match TRBD2. Germline values: CDR1 ENHRY, CDR2 SYGVKD. This CDR3 is 13 amino acids long. V lost 5 bases and J lost 5; bases outside the gene matches: 5.

This chain connects TRBV10-3 to TRBJ2-3; tentatively, D is TRBD2 (5 bases). CDR1 and CDR2 from the germline V gene are ENHRY and SYGVKD. The CDR3 runs to 13 residues. V lost 4 bases to trimming and J lost 1 base, with 6 bases between them. Written as DNA, the CDR3 is TGTGCCATCAGTGGGCGGGGCACAGATACGCAGTATTTT. Translation gives CAISGRGTDTQYF.

This clonotype was counted many times. At one end the junction does not follow the germline gene, possibly because of a read error. This CDR3 reads CACSVDGQSRETQYF. The CDR3 DNA reads TGTGCCTGCAGCGTAGATGGGCAAAGCCGAGAGACCCAGTACTTC. The chain uses TRBV9 and TRBJ2-5; D remains ambiguous. The CDR3 runs to 15 residues. Germline V lookup: CDR1 SGDLS, CDR2 YYNGEE.

In regard to this clonotype: Being one base from a much bigger clone, this may be a read error. The chain employs TRBV29-1 and TRBJ1-2; 9 bases fit TRBD1. The germline V gene has CDR1 SQVTM and CDR2 ANQGSEA. J was trimmed by 8 bases and V by 5 bases; bases with no gene match: 15. CDR3 length: 15 residues. The CDR3 protein is CSVLSPEQGARGYTF. The DNA of the CDR3 is TGCAGCGTTCTTTCACCCGAACAGGGGGCTCGGGGCTACACCTTC.

This chain uses TRBV4-3 with TRBJ1-5; D uncertain. This CDR3 is built from 13 residues. Trimming shortened V by 4 bases and J by 11 bases, and 15 bases separated the two germline ends. Germline assignment: CDR1 LGHNA and CDR2 YSLEER. Here the CDR3 reads CASSPQLLGAQHF. CDR3 in DNA: TGCGCCAGCAGCCCCCAGCTCCTTGGGGCCCAGCATTTT.

CDR3 amino acids: CAGSRDSQETQYF. The DNA for the CDR3 is TGTGCTGGCAGCCGGGACTCCCAAGAGACCCAGTACTTC. The chain is built from TRBV2 and TRBJ2-5; possible D gene TRBD2, 6 bases. The CDR3 runs to 13 residues. Germline CDR1 is SNHLY and CDR2 is FYNNEI.

The table lists this clonotype with many counts. CDR3 sequence (DNA): TGTGCCAGCAGACTAGGGAACACTGAAGCTTTCTTT. Encoded protein: CASRLGNTEAFF. This chain uses TRBV7-9 with TRBJ1-1, with D hard to call. CDR1 and CDR2 (germline): SEHNR, FQNEAQ (reference sequence). CDR3 size: 12 residues. Trimming stripped 6 bases from V and 1 base from J, with 6 bases between.

This clonotype was detected only a few times. The rearrangement uses TRBV7-9 and TRBJ1-1, with a tentative D call TRBD1 (6 bases). CDR1 and CDR2 from the germline V gene are SEHNR and FQNEAQ (reference sequence). Trimming left V 1 base short and J 8 bases short, with 8 bases between. This CDR3 has 12 amino acids. The CDR3 DNA follows: TGTGCCAGCAGCTTAGAGGACAGAGAAGCTTTCTTT. This codes for CASSLEDREAFF.

This clonotype was observed once. This chain connects TRBV20-1 to TRBJ1-1; D is undetermined. The germline V gene has CDR1 DFQATT and CDR2 SNEGSKA (reference sequence). This CDR3 region has 10 residues. V was cut by 1 base and J by 8 bases, with 5 bases left in between. As DNA, the CDR3 is TGCAGTGCTAGAGTTGCCGAAGCTTTCTTT. The encoded protein is CSARVAEAFF.

There are a few counts of this clonotype. The V call is TRBV29-1, the J call TRBJ1-2, with D perhaps TRBD1 (5 bases). Germline V lookup: CDR1 SQVTM, CDR2 ANQGSEA. The V and J ends lost 8 bases and 2 bases respectively, with 12 bases between them. CDR3 length: 12 amino acids. Written as DNA, the CDR3 is TGCAGCCCTATCGGGGGGAACTATGGCTACACCTTC. It codes for CSPIGGNYGYTF.

J is TRBJ1-2 and V is TRBV29-1; 7 bases match TRBD1. This CDR3 contains 12 residues. Per the germline V gene, CDR1 is SQVTM and CDR2 is ANQGSEA. V lost 2 bases, J lost 8 bases, and 5 bases stayed unmatched. The CDR3 region is CSVETGAQGYTF. CDR3 nucleotide sequence: TGCAGCGTTGAAACAGGGGCTCAGGGCTACACCTTC.

This chain links TRBV5-1 with TRBJ2-6; 9 nucleotides line up with TRBD2. The CDR3 is 15 residues long. With V trimmed by 3 bases and J by 4 bases, 2 bases remained unmatched. The germline CDR1 and CDR2 sequences are SGHRS and YFSETQ. Here the CDR3 reads CASSSGLAGANVLTF. The CDR3 region has the DNA TGCGCCAGCAGCTCCGGACTAGCGGGGGCCAACGTCCTGACTTTC.

This clonotype was seen only a few times. V gene TRBV27 combines with J gene TRBJ2-7; D gene ambiguous. The CDR3 extends over 13 amino acids. Trimming took off 2 bases at V and 5 bases at J, with 10 bases between the two ends. CDR1 MNHEY and CDR2 SMNVEV come from the germline V gene (reference sequence). This CDR3 reads CASSLKVYDEQYF. The CDR3, as DNA: TGTGCCAGCAGTTTAAAGGTTTACGACGAGCAGTACTTC.

V gene TRBV27 combines with J gene TRBJ2-5; TRBD2 matches at 8 bases. The CDR3 is 14 amino acids. After removal of 2 bases from V and 5 bases from J, the junction contained 4 bases not matched to a gene. CDR1 and CDR2 (germline): MNHEY, SMNVEV (reference sequence). The CDR3, as DNA: TGTGCCAGCAGTTTAAAGCGGGAGAGGGAGACCCAGTACTTC. It is translated as CASSLKRERETQYF.

V usage is TRBV7-3 and J usage is TRBJ1-4, with 9 bases lining up with TRBD1. V shed 4 bases and J 6 bases; nucleotides not matched to a gene: 3. The CDR3 has 14 residues. Germline CDR1 is SGHTA and CDR2 is FQGTGA. The CDR3 loop reads CASSSRDRDEKLFF. In nucleotides, the CDR3 is TGTGCCAGCAGCTCGCGGGACAGGGATGAAAAACTGTTTTTT.

The rearrangement links TRBV25-1 to TRBJ1-2; D unresolved. The CDR3 has 13 residues. Looked up from germline, CDR1 is MGHDK and CDR2 is SYGVNS. Trimming cost V 9 bases and J 0 bases, with 11 bases left between them. CDR3 nucleotide sequence: TGTGCCAGTAAACAGCACTCTAACTATGGCTACACCTTC. Translation: CASKQHSNYGYTF.